This TCR beta chain appears in the sequencing data of a study of blood T cell repertoires in COVID-19. Study background: Sites in the United States, Italy and Spain provided acute and convalescent COVID-19 samples. The analysed material was cDNA or gDNA that came from T cells, B-cell-depleted T cells, or PBMCs.

In the authors' methods: Reference gene primer amplification in the assay estimated nucleated cell counts. The protocol was immunoSEQ multiplex PCR, while the TCRdb copy is restricted to in-frame clones and leaves out a portion. V, J and clone size are those of that table, while D and trimming were read from the DNA. This table holds roughly 360,000 clones, roughly 87% found once. Trimming took 5 bases from V and 5 from J, leaving 17 bases between them. The CDR3 loop spans 15 amino acids. Germline CDR1 and CDR2: SGHTA and FQGTGA. The rearrangement uses TRBV7-3 and TRBJ2-3, with D unclear. This sequence was found in a woman aged 50 to 60 who had recovered from COVID-19. What was sequenced was PBMCs or T cells enriched from blood (not recorded which). Written as DNA, the CDR3 is TGTGCCAGCAGCCGAAGTAACTCTCACAGAGATACGCAGTATTTT. This sequence encodes CASSRSNSHRDTQYF.